These 20 T cell receptor beta chains were all obtained from the same sample, sequenced in a study of cytomegalovirus exposure and HLA in healthy donors. The PCR was carried out with 60 Vbeta primers and 13 Jbeta primers. Clones were sequenced by immunoSEQ multiplex PCR, and TCRdb holds only the in-frame ones, with some missing. The table has about 190,000 clones, over 70% seen once. The sample consisted of PBMCs. These receptors were obtained from a woman in her 30s in good health and CMV-seropositive.

The J gene is TRBJ2-7, the V gene TRBV15; 7 positions match TRBD2. The germline V gene has CDR1 LNHNV and CDR2 YYDKDF (reference sequence). The CDR3 spans 16 residues. The V segment lost 1 base and the J segment 6 bases; nucleotides outside the gene matches: 12. CDR3 amino acids: CATSRAPGSGSGEQYF. In DNA form, the CDR3 reads TGTGCCACCAGCAGAGCGCCGGGTAGCGGGTCGGGCGAGCAGTACTTC.

The gene calls are TRBV7-9 and TRBJ2-5, with D perhaps TRBD1 (7 bases). The V and J ends lost 5 bases and 2 bases respectively, with 15 bases between them. This CDR3 has 15 amino acids. Germline CDR1 is SEHNR and CDR2 is FQNEAQ (reference sequence). CDR3 nucleotides: TGTGCCAGCAGCGCGGTCAGGGGGGCTCAAGAGACCCAGTACTTC. Its translation is CASSAVRGAQETQYF.

This clone was picked up one time. The chain carries TRBV4-3 and TRBJ1-4, with a weak D call TRBD1 (5 bases). The CDR3 consists of 15 residues. V lost 4 bases and J lost 5, with 14 bases in between. Germline-derived CDR1 and CDR2 are LGHNA and YSLEER. CDR3 nucleotides: TGCGCCAGCAGCCGACTCAGGGTGGACAATGAAAAACTGTTTTTT. Amino acid sequence: CASSRLRVDNEKLFF.

This clone appeared a single time. This chain uses TRBV6-4 with TRBJ2-1, with D possibly matching TRBD2 (6 bases). The germline gives CDR1 MRHNA, CDR2 SNTAGT. Trimming removed 2 bases from V and 8 bases from J, with 19 bases in between. CDR3 length: 16 residues. CDR3 DNA: TGTGCCAGCAGTGACGGAGGGAGCTTTGATCACGATGAGCAGTTCTTC. Translated, it gives CASSDGGSFDHDEQFF.

The sample holds one count of this clone. The chain carries TRBV5-1 and TRBJ2-1; D gene unclear. CDR1 is SGHRS, CDR2 YFSETQ, per germline. Trimming left V 0 bases short and J 5 bases short, with 3 bases between. There are 12 residues in the CDR3. The DNA for the CDR3 is TGCGCCAGCAGCTTGGCCAACAATGAGCAGTTCTTC. Its protein is CASSLANNEQFF.

This chain joins TRBV7-9 and TRBJ2-1, with 7 positions matching TRBD2. J lost 1 base, V lost 8 bases, and 5 bases had no gene match. The CDR3 is 14 amino acids. Germline V gene lookup returns CDR1 SEHNR and CDR2 FQNEAQ (reference sequence). The CDR3 loop reads CASGDSGSYNEQFF. The DNA of the CDR3 is TGTGCCAGCGGAGATAGCGGGTCCTACAATGAGCAGTTCTTC.

This clone was observed a few times. The chain joins TRBV29-1 to TRBJ1-5, with 7 bases that match TRBD1. Looked up from germline, CDR1 is SQVTM and CDR2 is ANQGSEA. V gave up 3 bases and J gave up 1 base; unmatched junction bases: 3. The CDR3 totals 14 residues. CDR3 bases: TGCAGCGTTGAGACGACAGGGAGCAATCAGCCCCAGCATTTT. Its protein is CSVETTGSNQPQHF.

V gene TRBV7-9 combines with J gene TRBJ2-7; D perhaps matches TRBD2 (5 bases). Trimming took off 5 bases at V and 4 bases at J, with 9 bases between the two ends. Germline values: CDR1 SEHNR, CDR2 FQNEAQ (reference sequence). CDR3 size: 12 residues. CDR3 nucleotides: TGTGCCAGCAGCCGGGGTGTATACGAGCAGTACTTC. This sequence encodes CASSRGVYEQYF. Supplemented by reference TRBV7-9 and TRBJ2-7, the full variable domain reads DTGVSQNPRHKITKRGQNVTFRCDPISEHNRLYWYRQTLGQGPEFLTYFQNEAQLEKSRLLSDRFSAERPKGSFSTLEIQRTEQGDSAMYLCASSRGVYEQYFGPGTRLTVT.

V and J are TRBV19 and TRBJ2-1; a possible D gene is TRBD2 (6 bases). Trimming stripped 3 bases from V and 2 bases from J, with 11 bases between. The germline gives CDR1 LNHDA, CDR2 SQIVND (reference sequence). CDR3 length equals 15 residues. The CDR3 DNA is TGTGCCAGTAGTATGGAGGGGTTGACCTACAATGAGCAGTTCTTC. Translating gives CASSMEGLTYNEQFF.

V is TRBV5-8 and J is TRBJ1-1; no firm D call. V lost 4 bases and J lost 8, with 9 bases in between. The length of the CDR3 is 11 residues. Looked up from germline, CDR1 is SGHTS and CDR2 is YDEGEE. CDR3 nucleotides: TGTGCCAGCAGCCAGACATTCGAAGCTTTCTTT. Encoded protein: CASSQTFEAFF. The full variable domain, its missing parts supplied by reference TRBV5-8 and TRBJ1-1, is EAGVTQSPTHLIKTRGQQATLRCSPISGHTSVYWYQQALGLGLQFLLWYDEGEERNRGNFPPRFSGRQFPNYSSELNVNALELEDSALYLCASSQTFEAFFGQGTRLTVV.

The rearrangement uses TRBV19 and TRBJ1-2; D is possibly TRBD1 (5 bases). The CDR3 consists of 16 residues. Germline CDR1 LNHDA, CDR2 SQIVND (reference sequence). Trimming left V 6 bases short and J 4 bases short, with 21 bases between. The CDR3: CASSTDPHRLGYGYTF. As DNA, the CDR3 is TGTGCCAGTAGCACCGACCCACACAGGTTGGGCTATGGCTACACCTTC.

CDR3 protein: CSAFRQGSYEQYF. The CDR3 bases are TGCAGCGCGTTTAGACAGGGTTCCTACGAGCAGTACTTC. The chain links TRBV29-1 to TRBJ2-5; 7 bases are a match to TRBD1. The end of the DNA is better explained by TRBJ2-7, so the J call may be wrong. The CDR3 is 13 residues long. Per germline, CDR1 SQVTM and CDR2 ANQGSEA.

This chain joins TRBV29-1 and TRBJ1-2; 9 bases are a match to TRBD1. V lost 7 bases to trimming and J lost 7 bases; unmatched junction nucleotides: 4. CDR1 is SQVTM, CDR2 ANQGSEA, per germline. The CDR3 totals 11 residues. The DNA of the CDR3 is TGCAGCGCCGGGACAGGGTTTGGCTACACCTTC. This codes for CSAGTGFGYTF. Using reference TRBV29-1 and TRBJ1-2 for the parts outside the CDR3, the full variable domain is SAVISQKPSRDICQRGTSLTIQCQVDSQVTMMFWYRQQPGQSLTLIATANQGSEATYESGFVIDKFPISRPNLTFSTLTVSNMSPEDSSIYLCSAGTGFGYTFGSGTRLTVV.

The V gene is TRBV6-6, the J gene TRBJ2-7, with D tentatively TRBD2 (5 bases). Germline V gene lookup returns CDR1 MNHNY and CDR2 SVGAGI (reference sequence). The ends were cut back, 5 bases at V and 2 bases at J, with 10 bases in the middle. This CDR3 region has 13 residues. The CDR3 sequence is CASSRSGAYEQYF. Written as DNA, the CDR3 is TGTGCCAGCAGTCGGAGCGGAGCCTACGAGCAGTACTTC.

This chain uses TRBV13 with TRBJ2-3; D gene uncertain. The CDR3 contains 15 residues. V was clipped by 0 bases and J by 0 bases, with 7 bases between them. Germline assignment: CDR1 PRHDT and CDR2 FYEKMQ (reference sequence). The CDR3 DNA follows: TGTGCCAGCAGCTTAGGAATCGGGAGCACAGATACGCAGTATTTT. Residues: CASSLGIGSTDTQYF.

This clone was recorded a few times. The chain carries TRBV25-1 and TRBJ2-3, with 8 nucleotides matching TRBD2. The J segment lost 6 bases and the V segment lost 3 bases, leaving 5 bases of the junction unmatched. CDR3 length equals 14 residues. Looked up from germline, CDR1 is MGHDK and CDR2 is SYGVNS. The CDR3 protein is CASSDRGRTDTQYF. DNA of the CDR3: TGTGCCAGCAGTGACCGCGGGAGGACCGATACGCAGTATTTT.

The chain links TRBV11-2 to TRBJ1-2; D is ambiguous. Per the germline V gene, CDR1 is SGHAT and CDR2 is FQNNGV. This CDR3 is 11 amino acids long. V lost 5 bases and J 3 bases, leaving 4 bases between the germline ends. CDR3 region: CASSRDYGYTF. The CDR3 DNA is TGTGCCAGCAGCAGAGACTATGGCTACACCTTC.

The rearrangement uses TRBV11-3 and TRBJ2-7; D is ambiguous. V was pared by 2 bases and J by 7 bases, with 6 bases between. Germline lookup yields CDR1 SGHNT and CDR2 YENEEA. The CDR3 has 11 residues. CDR3 in amino acids: CASSLWQEQYF. CDR3 bases: TGTGCCAGCAGCTTATGGCAAGAGCAGTACTTC.

The chain uses TRBV29-1 and TRBJ2-7; TRBD1 matches 8 bases. CDR3 length: 15 residues. Germline loops: CDR1 SQVTM, CDR2 ANQGSEA. V dropped 6 bases and J dropped 9; count of bases not matched to a gene: 19. The CDR3 DNA reads TGCAGCGTCTCCAATGTACAGGGGGGTTCAACGGCGCAGTACTTC. It yields the protein CSVSNVQGGSTAQYF.

The V and J genes are TRBV7-9 and TRBJ1-2; 8 bases align to TRBD1. CDR1 is SEHNR and CDR2 is FQNEAQ in the germline V gene (reference sequence). The junction had 3 bases not matched to a gene; V was cut back by 1 base and J by 2 bases. The CDR3 length is 15 residues. The chain's CDR3 is CASSLVGQGNYGYTF. The CDR3 DNA follows: TGTGCCAGCAGCTTAGTAGGACAGGGAAACTATGGCTACACCTTC.